This paragraph covers one T cell receptor beta chain sequence. The target antigen is unknown. This sample is drawn from a study of radiotherapy plus CTLA-4 blockade in lung cancer. The study treated chemo-refractory metastatic non-small-cell lung cancer patients with focal radiation plus ipilimumab CTLA-4 blockade. This table comes from immunoSEQ multiplex PCR, and its TCRdb copy is limited to in-frame clones, with some not included. Of approximately 70,000 clones in the sample, 70% to 80% were seen once. Study observations and caveats: Expansion in blood of tumor-derived TCR clones was seen after radiotherapy plus ipilimumab. In blood, early T cell clone dynamics reportedly predicted response best, together with interferon-beta.

CDR1 MDHEN and CDR2 SYDVKM come from the germline V gene. The length of the CDR3 is 14 residues. Trimming removed 4 bases from V and 4 bases from J; junction bases left unmatched: 6. This sample comprised peripheral blood, obtained from a patient treated with radiotherapy plus ipilimumab. This receptor was identified in a human donor with non-small cell lung cancer whose response to radiotherapy plus ipilimumab could not be evaluated. Some clones in this sample may be carry-over from other donors' samples. The chain is built from TRBV28 and TRBJ1-2; 7 bases are a match to TRBD1. The CDR3 reads CASSSGQASYGYTF. The CDR3 region has the DNA TGTGCCAGCAGTTCCGGACAGGCCAGCTATGGCTACACCTTC.